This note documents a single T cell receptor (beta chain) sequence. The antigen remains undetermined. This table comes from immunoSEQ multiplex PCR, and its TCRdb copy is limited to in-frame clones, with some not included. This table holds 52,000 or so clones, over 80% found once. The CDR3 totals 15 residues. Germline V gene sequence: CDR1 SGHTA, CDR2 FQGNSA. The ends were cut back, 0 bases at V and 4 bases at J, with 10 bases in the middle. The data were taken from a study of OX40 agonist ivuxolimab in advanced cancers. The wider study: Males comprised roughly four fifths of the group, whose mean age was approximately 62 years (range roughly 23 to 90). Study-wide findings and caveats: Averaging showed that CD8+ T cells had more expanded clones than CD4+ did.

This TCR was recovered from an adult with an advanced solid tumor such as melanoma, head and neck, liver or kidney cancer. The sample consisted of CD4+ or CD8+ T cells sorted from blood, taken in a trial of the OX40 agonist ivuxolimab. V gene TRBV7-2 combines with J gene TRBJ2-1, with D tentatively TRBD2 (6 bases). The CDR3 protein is CASSLAAGRYNEQFF. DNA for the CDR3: TGTGCCAGCAGCTTAGCGGCGGGAAGGTACAATGAGCAGTTCTTC.